This is a list of T cell receptor beta chains from one sample in a study of Japanese encephalitis immunity and Zika vaccine responses. TCRdb used MiXCR to reprocess the 5' RACE reads, holding one entry per CDR3 protein. The table lists 300 to 350 distinct CDR3 sequences, 0.95% to 1.5% of them singletons. The specimen comprised antigen-activated CD4+ T cells from blood, cultured, sampled during a Zika inactivated vaccine study. The origin of the receptors is an adult woman who received an inactivated Zika virus vaccine. Each CDR3 is given without its conserved first and last residue. Fields, in order: J gene, V gene, CDR3 protein.

TRBJ2-3	TRBV15	ATSSRTSGGPDTQY
TRBJ2-1	TRBV3-1	ASSLPSGQDNEQF
TRBJ2-2	TRBV6-1	ASSASGNTGELF
TRBJ1-1	TRBV28	ASSAAATEAF
TRBJ1-1	TRBV2	ASSSDTYEAF
TRBJ1-1	TRBV20-1	SARDQRDMEKAF
TRBJ1-1	TRBV10-3	AIIKGPGGERGGTEAF
TRBJ2-5	TRBV18	ASSSRTGVRETQY
TRBJ1-2	TRBV7-9	ASSFPTGGSYGYT
TRBJ2-1	TRBV9	ASSDKVGKQF
TRBJ1-3	TRBV2	ASRPQGPGNTIY
TRBJ2-4	TRBV4-3	ASSYDRGHQY
TRBJ1-2	TRBV4-2	ASSQDFGDAAYGYT
TRBJ2-2	TRBV5-1	ASSLDTGPGELF
TRBJ2-5	TRBV10-3	AISEGLTAQETQY
TRBJ1-5	TRBV6-2/TRBV6-3	ASSTGGRNQPQH
TRBJ2-6	TRBV24-1	ATSDAGTGGAGANVLT
TRBJ2-6	TRBV4-2	ASKKLGGANVLT
TRBJ2-1	TRBV9	ASSARGGASGADEQF
TRBJ1-4	TRBV5-8	ASSFSGYGLF
TRBJ2-1	TRBV7-9	ASRLTGPSYNEQF
TRBJ1-2	TRBV15	ATSRDYFGYT
TRBJ1-1	TRBV2	ASSESPGTVTEAF
TRBJ2-3	TRBV5-1	ASSLELAGATFTDTQY
TRBJ2-5	TRBV5-5	ASSSGPQETQY
TRBJ2-1	TRBV4-3	ASSQVSQGRNEQF
TRBJ2-7	TRBV3-1	ASSQGHEQY
TRBJ2-1	TRBV4-3	ASSRPRGGSYNEQF
TRBJ1-4	TRBV20-1	SGSRYNEKLF
TRBJ2-6	TRBV5-4	ASSFPISPREPSGANVLT
TRBJ2-3	TRBV6-2/TRBV6-3	ASSYSVGTSGTDTQY
TRBJ2-7	TRBV12-3/TRBV12-4	ASRAGQTSYEQY
TRBJ1-5	TRBV5-1	ASSLSGNSNQPQH
TRBJ2-1	TRBV7-2	ASSIGSSGGYNEQF
TRBJ1-5	TRBV29-1	SVGNGRNQPQH
TRBJ2-1	TRBV15	ATSTLGDPRYEQF
TRBJ2-3	TRBV7-6	ASSLLSPRGRGSTDTQY
TRBJ2-7	TRBV10-3	AISQIQTGGSYEQY